This TCR beta chain was obtained from a study of blood T cell repertoires in COVID-19. Looking at the study overall: COVID-19 samples from acute and convalescent phases originated in the United States, Italy and Spain. T cells, B-cell-depleted T cells, or PBMCs supplied cDNA or gDNA.

As handled by the study authors: The authors estimated nucleated cell counts from reference gene primer amplification. TCRdb's copy holds only in-frame clones and misses some; the assay was immunoSEQ multiplex PCR. D and trimming were read from the DNA, whereas the V and J calls and clone size are those reported in that table. The data hold fewer than 110,000 clones, with just over 85% observed a single time. The CDR3 is made up of 12 amino acids. Germline V gene data show CDR1 as SGDLS and CDR2 as YYNGEE. V was cut by 6 bases and J by 7 bases, with 13 bases left in between. The chain employs TRBV9 and TRBJ1-2; D is unresolved. The source of this sequence is a human donor in a cohort sampled during active COVID-19. Sequencing was done on a sample of peripheral blood. Here the CDR3 reads CASTAQGGGYTF. Written as DNA, the CDR3 is TGTGCCAGCACCGCCCAAGGAGGTGGCTACACCTTC.